This T cell receptor beta chain originates from a study of blood T cell repertoires in COVID-19. Study-wide context: The analysed material was cDNA or gDNA that came from T cells, B-cell-depleted T cells, or PBMCs.

V lost 6 bases and J lost 2; bases outside the gene matches: 13. Germline values: CDR1 MDHEN, CDR2 SYDVKM. The CDR3 length is 17 residues. How the authors handled the data: Researchers report that nucleated cell counts were estimated from reference gene primer amplification. Here immunoSEQ multiplex PCR was the method, and the copy in TCRdb shows in-frame clones only, minus some. V, J and clone size reflect that table, while D and trimming were determined from the DNA. The table shows more than 350,000 clones, with around nine tenths occurring only once. In terms of age and location, participants ranged from roughly 18 to 100 years and lived in about two dozen US areas.

V usage is TRBV28 and J usage is TRBJ1-3; 7 positions agree with TRBD1. The sequenced sample was PBMCs or T cells enriched from blood (not recorded which). This clonotype originated in a woman between 45 and 65 years old who had recovered from COVID-19. CDR3 DNA: TGTGCCAGCAGCCCTCTTGAAGGAGGGGGCCCTGGAAACACCATATATTTT. It is translated as CASSPLEGGGPGNTIYF.